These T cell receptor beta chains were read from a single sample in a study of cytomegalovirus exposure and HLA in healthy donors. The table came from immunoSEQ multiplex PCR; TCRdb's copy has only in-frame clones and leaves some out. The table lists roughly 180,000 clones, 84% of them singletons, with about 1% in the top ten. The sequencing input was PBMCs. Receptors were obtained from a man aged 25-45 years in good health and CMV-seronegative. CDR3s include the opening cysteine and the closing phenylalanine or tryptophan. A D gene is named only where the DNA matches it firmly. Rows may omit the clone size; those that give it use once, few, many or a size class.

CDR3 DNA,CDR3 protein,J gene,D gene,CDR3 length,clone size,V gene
TGCGCCAGCAGCGAACAGGGGGGAGGCCTCTACGAGCAGTACTTC,CASSEQGGGLYEQYF,TRBJ2-7,TRBD1,15,-,TRBV5-1
TGCGCCAGCAGCTTGGCGGACAGGGGTGAAAAACTGTTTTTT,CASSLADRGEKLFF,TRBJ1-4,TRBD1,14,-,TRBV5-1
TGTGCCAGCAGCTCGACAATGGGTGAGCAGTTCTTC,CASSSTMGEQFF,TRBJ2-1,-,12,once,TRBV7-2
TGTGCCAGCAGCTTAGCCGGGAGGGCTTTAGGGGCCGATGAGCAGTTCTTC,CASSLAGRALGADEQFF,TRBJ2-1,TRBD2,17,-,TRBV11-2
TGTGCCAGCAGCTTGGGCAGGGGTGTAGATACGCAGTATTTT,CASSLGRGVDTQYF,TRBJ2-3,-,14,few,TRBV5-8
TGTGCCAGCATTCCGGCAGGGAGGGCGCCTGAAGCTTTCTTT,CASIPAGRAPEAFF,TRBJ1-1,-,14,-,TRBV2
TGTGCCAGCAGCAAAGCGCAGAGTCGGGGTACCTATAATTCACCCCTCCACTTT,CASSKAQSRGTYNSPLHF,TRBJ1-6,-,18,-,TRBV21-1
TGTGCCAGCAGCCCCCGACGGGGAGGCTACACCTTC,CASSPRRGGYTF,TRBJ1-2,-,12,-,TRBV7-8
TGCAGCGTTGATCGGGGTATGACAGATACGCAGTATTTT,CSVDRGMTDTQYF,TRBJ2-3,-,13,-,TRBV29-1
TGTGCCAGCAGCTTCTCAGGGAGGGGGGGCTACACCTTC,CASSFSGRGGYTF,TRBJ1-2,-,13,-,TRBV11-2
TGCGCCAGCAGCCAGGACAGGGCCTCTGGAAACACCATATATTTT,CASSQDRASGNTIYF,TRBJ1-3,TRBD1,15,-,TRBV4-1
TGTGCCAGCAGCTCGGTGACAGGGGGGGACACTGAAGCTTTCTTT,CASSSVTGGDTEAFF,TRBJ1-1,TRBD1,15,-,TRBV5-5
TGTGCCAGCAGCCAGGCCGTTGGGCCGTCCTACGAGCAGTACTTC,CASSQAVGPSYEQYF,TRBJ2-7,-,15,-,TRBV4-2
TGTGCCAGCAGCCGAGGACAGGGAAGCACCGGGGAGCTGTTTTTT,CASSRGQGSTGELFF,TRBJ2-2,TRBD1,15,-,TRBV6-5
TGCAGCGTGCGGACAGGGGGCGAGACCCAGTACTTC,CSVRTGGETQYF,TRBJ2-5,TRBD1,12,once,TRBV29-1
TGCGCCAGCAGAAGGGGATTAGCTTTCTTT,CASRRGLAFF,TRBJ1-1,-,10,few,TRBV10-1
TGTGCCAGCAGTTCGGGCCGGGGGGGCTACACCTTC,CASSSGRGGYTF,TRBJ1-2,-,12,-,TRBV27
TGTGCCAGCATCAAGGGGGCAGGGGCAGGTGGCTACACCTTC,CASIKGAGAGGYTF,TRBJ1-2,TRBD1,14,-,TRBV7-9
TGTGCCAGCACCACGACATTGCTGAACAGGGCCTATGGCTACACCTTC,CASTTTLLNRAYGYTF,TRBJ1-2,-,16,-,TRBV28
TGTGCCAGCACCCCCGCGCTAGCGGGAACCGGGGAGCTGTTTTTT,CASTPALAGTGELFF,TRBJ2-2,TRBD2,15,-,TRBV25-1
TGTGCCTGGGGGGCGGGAGGGGGTGATACGCAGTATTTT,CAWGAGGGDTQYF,TRBJ2-3,TRBD2,13,-,TRBV30
TGTGCTAGTGGTTCCCCCGGAGGGACGTACGAGCAGTACTTC,CASGSPGGTYEQYF,TRBJ2-7,-,14,-,TRBV12-5